One and the same sample provided the 28 T cell receptor beta chains below, sequenced in a study of blood T cell repertoires in COVID-19. The method was immunoSEQ multiplex PCR; TCRdb's version includes in-frame clones alone and lacks a portion of them. The sample lists roughly 360,000 clones; approximately 87% were seen once. Input material: PBMCs or T cells enriched from blood (not recorded which). The receptors shown here come from a man aged 25-45 years who had recovered from COVID-19.

The chain uses TRBV2 and TRBJ1-6; 8 bases are shared with TRBD1. Trimming at V came to 6 bases and at J to 6 bases, leaving 7 bases not matched to a gene. The germline gives CDR1 SNHLY, CDR2 FYNNEI. The CDR3 is 15 residues long. This CDR3 reads CASRAGTGPNSPLHF. CDR3 in DNA: TGTGCCAGCAGAGCAGGGACAGGTCCTAATTCACCCCTCCACTTT.

The V gene is TRBV4-1, the J gene TRBJ2-3, with TRBD2 matching 11 bases. Germline loops: CDR1 MGHRA, CDR2 YSYEKL. Germline trimming cut 0 bases from V and 2 bases from J; bases unmatched to any gene: 7. The CDR3 length is 18 residues. CDR3: CASSQERASGGTTDTQYF. In DNA, the CDR3 is TGCGCCAGCAGCCAAGAGAGGGCTAGCGGGGGGACCACAGATACGCAGTATTTT.

The rearrangement joins TRBV9 to TRBJ2-3, with 8 bases matching TRBD2. The CDR3 covers 16 residues. The germline V gene has CDR1 SGDLS and CDR2 YYNGEE. Trimming removed 2 bases from V and 1 base from J; junction bases left unmatched: 6. The CDR3 reads CASSVTGGFGTDTQYF. As DNA, the CDR3 is TGTGCCAGCAGCGTGACGGGGGGGTTTGGCACAGATACGCAGTATTTT. Supplemented by reference TRBV9 and TRBJ2-3, the full variable domain reads DSGVTQTPKHLITATGQRVTLRCSPRSGDLSVYWYQQSLDQGLQFLIQYYNGEERAKGNILERFSAQQFPDLHSELNLSSLELGDSALYFCASSVTGGFGTDTQYFGPGTRLTVL.

The chain joins TRBV10-3 to TRBJ1-1; D gene ambiguous. Trimming left V 10 bases short and J 2 bases short, with 20 bases between. The length of the CDR3 is 15 residues. Germline values: CDR1 ENHRY, CDR2 SYGVKD. CDR3 amino acids: CATHLNSAINTEAFF. The CDR3 nucleotides read TGTGCCACCCACTTAAATAGCGCAATCAACACTGAAGCTTTCTTT.

The rearrangement links TRBV5-6 to TRBJ1-2; 9 nucleotides line up with TRBD1. There are 14 residues in the CDR3. CDR1 and CDR2 (germline): SGHDT, YYEEEE. The junction had 6 bases not matched to a gene; V was cut back by 4 bases and J by 5 bases. DNA of the CDR3: TGTGCCAGCAGCCCCGGACAGGGGACGTATGGCTACACCTTC. It yields the protein CASSPGQGTYGYTF.

DNA for the CDR3: TGTGCCAGCTCCCAGCTAGCGGGTTCTCAAGAGACCCAGTACTTC. Its translation: CASSQLAGSQETQYF. The chain carries TRBV18 and TRBJ2-5; 8 nucleotides agree with TRBD2. Trimming removed 6 bases from V and 2 bases from J; junction bases left unmatched: 8. This CDR3 has 15 residues. Germline CDR1 reads KGHSH; CDR2 reads LQKENI.

The chain recombines TRBV6-5 with TRBJ2-7; TRBD1 aligns across 9 bases. Trimming at V came to 8 bases and at J to 1 base, leaving 9 bases not matched to a gene. The germline V gene has CDR1 MNHEY and CDR2 SVGAGI. The CDR3 runs to 15 residues. CDR3 residues: CASGRGQGLSYEQYF. CDR3 in DNA: TGTGCCAGCGGGAGAGGACAGGGGCTTTCCTACGAGCAGTACTTC.

This chain joins TRBV19 and TRBJ2-3; tentatively, D is TRBD1 (6 bases). The CDR3 extends over 17 amino acids. Germline CDR1 and CDR2: LNHDA and SQIVND (reference sequence). The V gene lost 7 bases and the J gene lost 0 bases, with 20 bases spanning the gap. Here the CDR3 DNA reads TGTGCCAGTACCCCCTGGTTCGGGACACCAAGCACAGATACGCAGTATTTT. Translated, it gives CASTPWFGTPSTDTQYF.

This clone was observed a handful of times. The chain employs TRBV15 and TRBJ1-2; TRBD1 aligns across 7 bases. In germline, CDR1 is LNHNV, CDR2 YYDKDF (reference sequence). The J segment lost 1 base and the V segment lost 2 bases, leaving 4 bases of the junction unmatched. The CDR3 covers 15 residues. The CDR3 nucleotides read TGTGCCACCAGCAGAAGCAGGGGGATTAACTATGGCTACACCTTC. Translation: CATSRSRGINYGYTF.

The chain links TRBV6-5 to TRBJ1-4; D possibly corresponds to TRBD1 (6 bases). The CDR3 has 13 residues. V lost 6 bases, J lost 7 bases, and 12 bases lay in between. CDR1 and CDR2 from the germline V gene are MNHEY and SVGAGI. The CDR3 region has the DNA TGTGCCAGCAGGCCAAGGACAGTTGAAAAACTGTTTTTT. This gives the protein CASRPRTVEKLFF.

The rearrangement uses TRBV6-5 and TRBJ2-1; 7 bases are a match to TRBD1. Germline trimming cut 5 bases from V and 2 bases from J; bases unmatched to any gene: 3. CDR1 is MNHEY, CDR2 SVGAGI, per germline. The CDR3 is made up of 14 amino acids. CDR3 DNA: TGTGCCAGCAGTCCCAGGGGGACCTACAATGAGCAGTTCTTC. Residues: CASSPRGTYNEQFF.

This sequence joins TRBV18 and TRBJ2-7; 10 bases are shared with TRBD1. CDR1 is KGHSH and CDR2 is LQKENI in the germline V gene. V shed 2 bases and J 5 bases; nucleotides not matched to a gene: 9. This CDR3 region has 16 residues. The CDR3 sequence is CASSPTTGTGAHEQYF. DNA of the CDR3: TGTGCCAGCTCACCAACGACCGGGACAGGGGCCCACGAGCAGTACTTC. Full variable domain (remainder filled in from reference TRBV18 and TRBJ2-7): NAGVMQNPRHLVRRRGQEARLRCSPMKGHSHVYWYRQLPEEGLKFMVYLQKENIIDESGMPKERFSAEFPKEGPSILRIQQVVRGDSAAYFCASSPTTGTGAHEQYFGPGTRLTVT.

As concerns this clone: Other nucleotide sequences from this sample produce the same CDR3. The chain combines TRBV7-8 with TRBJ1-1, with a possible D match to TRBD1 (6 bases). CDR1 and CDR2 from the germline V gene are SGHVS and FQNEAQ. Trimming removed 0 bases from V and 1 base from J, with 6 bases in between. The CDR3 spans 14 residues. CDR3 bases: TGTGCCAGCAGCTTAGCCAGGGGGAACACTGAAGCTTTCTTT. This sequence encodes CASSLARGNTEAFF.

The rearrangement links TRBV19 to TRBJ1-1, with 8 bases identical to TRBD1. The CDR3 covers 16 residues. The V segment lost 3 bases and the J segment 10 bases; nucleotides outside the gene matches: 16. Germline CDR1 reads LNHDA; CDR2 reads SQIVND (reference sequence). Here the CDR3 DNA reads TGTGCCAGTAGTATGGCGGTCAGGGGGCTTTTATCGGTAGCTTTCTTT. Its translation: CASSMAVRGLLSVAFF.

This chain joins TRBV5-1 and TRBJ2-6, with D possibly being TRBD2 (6 bases). The ends were cut back, 9 bases at V and 2 bases at J, with 15 bases in the middle. The CDR3 runs 15 residues. Per the germline V gene, CDR1 is SGHRS and CDR2 is YFSETQ. CDR3: CATSQEGAGANVLTF. DNA of the CDR3: TGCGCCACGAGTCAGGAGGGTGCTGGGGCCAACGTCCTGACTTTC.

A single count supports this clone. This chain links TRBV10-3 with TRBJ1-2; no firm D call. Between the trimmed V and J ends, which lost 0 bases and 3 bases, there was a span of 17 bases. This CDR3 contains 17 residues. Looked up from germline, CDR1 is ENHRY and CDR2 is SYGVKD. DNA for the CDR3: TGTGCCATCAGTGAGTCACGGGAAAAAGAGCGCCACTATGGCTACACCTTC. It codes for CAISESREKERHYGYTF.

This chain connects TRBV7-2 to TRBJ1-1, with 7 bases matching TRBD1. The length of the CDR3 is 13 residues. Germline lookup yields CDR1 SGHTA and CDR2 FQGNSA. V was pared by 5 bases and J by 3 bases, with 3 bases of the junction left unmatched. DNA of the CDR3: TGTGCCAGCAGCGTACAGGGGCACACTGAAGCTTTCTTT. It encodes CASSVQGHTEAFF. The whole variable domain, remainder taken from reference TRBV7-2 and TRBJ1-1, is GAGVSQSPSNKVTEKGKDVELRCDPISGHTALYWYRQSLGQGLEFLIYFQGNSAPDKSGLPSDRFSAERTGGSVSTLTIQRTQQEDSAVYLCASSVQGHTEAFFGQGTRLTVV.

This clone appeared a single time. V and J are TRBV18 and TRBJ2-6; D not resolved. In germline, CDR1 is KGHSH, CDR2 LQKENI. CDR3 length: 18 amino acids. Trimming left V 3 bases short and J 0 bases short, with 15 bases between. CDR3 bases: TGTGCCAGCTCACCCCGGCAGATACCTAGCTCTGGGGCCAACGTCCTGACTTTC. Amino acids: CASSPRQIPSSGANVLTF.

This clone has just a few counts. The V and J genes are TRBV7-2 and TRBJ2-2; D gene unclear. The CDR3 extends over 14 amino acids. Germline CDR1 reads SGHTA; CDR2 reads FQGNSA. The V end lost 10 bases, the J end lost 2 bases, and 14 bases lay between the germline ends. The CDR3 sequence: CATRIEENTGELFF. CDR3 nucleotides: TGTGCCACCCGTATTGAGGAAAACACCGGGGAGCTGTTTTTT.

The DNA of the CDR3 is TGTGCCAGCAGTTTGAGTGGTTATACGCAGTATTTT. Translating gives CASSLSGYTQYF. This rearrangement joins TRBV12-3 or TRBV12-4 to TRBJ2-3, with D unclear. The germline V and J ends were trimmed by 3 bases and 7 bases, with 8 bases remaining between them. The CDR3 loop spans 12 amino acids.

The V and J genes are TRBV2 and TRBJ2-7; possible D gene TRBD1, 6 bases. Germline CDR1 reads SNHLY; CDR2 reads FYNNEI. Deletions cut 6 bases from V and 6 bases from J, with 18 bases between. The CDR3 covers 14 residues. The CDR3 spells CASRPGSGVPEQYF. CDR3 sequence (DNA): TGTGCCAGCAGGCCGGGTTCAGGGGTTCCCGAGCAGTACTTC.

This chain links TRBV19 with TRBJ2-1, with TRBD2 matching 10 bases. CDR1 and CDR2 from the germline V gene are LNHDA and SQIVND (reference sequence). V was pared by 3 bases and J by 5 bases, with 7 bases of the junction left unmatched. This CDR3 is built from 16 residues. The CDR3 loop is CASSITAGGVHNEQFF. The CDR3, as DNA: TGTGCCAGTAGTATTACAGCGGGGGGGGTCCACAATGAGCAGTTCTTC.

This clone was seen ten or more times. V usage is TRBV11-2 and J usage is TRBJ2-2; 9 bases map to TRBD2. The V segment lost 2 bases and the J segment 6 bases; nucleotides outside the gene matches: 10. The V gene's germline CDR1 is SGHAT and CDR2 FQNNGV. CDR3 length: 17 amino acids. CDR3 DNA sequence: TGTGCCAGCAGCTTAATCCGCGGGGGGGCATCGGCCGGGGAGCTGTTTTTT. Translation: CASSLIRGGASAGELFF.

This clone was seen only a few times. CDR3 nucleotides: TGTGCCAGCAGTTTATCTAGCGGGGGCTACCTCCTAGGCGAGCAGTACTTC. Translation gives CASSLSSGGYLLGEQYF. This chain uses TRBV27 with TRBJ2-7; TRBD2 aligns across 9 bases. The CDR3 has 17 residues. Losses at the gene ends were 0 bases for V and 6 bases for J; bases not matched to a gene: 12. Looked up from germline, CDR1 is MNHEY and CDR2 is SMNVEV (reference sequence).

This clone has a single count. One end of the junction varies from germline; a read error may be responsible. The chain joins TRBV5-1 to TRBJ1-6; D call uncertain. The CDR3 sequence is 14 residues long. CDR1 is SGHRS, CDR2 YFSETQ, per germline. CDR3 region: CASSLGSYNSPLHF. In DNA, the CDR3 is TGCGCCAGCAGTTTGGGGAGCTATAATTCACCCCTCCACTTT. Full variable domain (remainder filled in from reference TRBV5-1 and TRBJ1-6): KAGVTQTPRYLIKTRGQQVTLSCSPISGHRSVSWYQQTPGQGLQFLFEYFSETQRNKGNFPGRFSGRQFSNSRSEMNVSTLELGDSALYLCASSLGSYNSPLHFGNGTRLTVT.

This chain connects TRBV11-2 to TRBJ1-1; 8 bases align to TRBD1. Germline CDR1 and CDR2: SGHAT and FQNNGV. J was trimmed by 3 bases and V by 6 bases; bases with no gene match: 6. The length of the CDR3 is 14 residues. The CDR3 DNA is TGTGCCAGCAGTAGGGACAGGTGGGACACTGAAGCTTTCTTT. The encoded protein is CASSRDRWDTEAFF.

This clone turned up a few times. V gene TRBV5-6 combines with J gene TRBJ1-1; D gene unclear. This CDR3 comprises 16 residues. Germline CDR1 reads SGHDT; CDR2 reads YYEEEE. With 1 base removed from V and 0 bases from J, the gap between germline ends came to 13 bases. CDR3 protein: CASSLKPALLNTEAFF. CDR3 coding DNA: TGTGCCAGCAGCTTGAAACCTGCACTTTTGAACACTGAAGCTTTCTTT.

The chain combines TRBV30 with TRBJ2-5; 7 nucleotides match TRBD2. CDR1 is GTSNPN and CDR2 is SVGIG in the germline V gene (reference sequence). V was clipped by 1 base and J by 2 bases; unmatched bases: 4. This CDR3 has 14 amino acids. The CDR3 reads CAWSDLGGQETQYF. The CDR3 region has the DNA TGTGCCTGGAGTGACCTGGGAGGGCAAGAGACCCAGTACTTC. The full variable domain, rest sourced from reference TRBV30 and TRBJ2-5, is SQTIHQWPATLVQPVGSPLSLECTVEGTSNPNLYWYRQAAGRGLQLLFYSVGIGQISSEVPQNLSASRPQDRQFILSSKKLLLSDSGFYLCAWSDLGGQETQYFGPGTRLLVL.